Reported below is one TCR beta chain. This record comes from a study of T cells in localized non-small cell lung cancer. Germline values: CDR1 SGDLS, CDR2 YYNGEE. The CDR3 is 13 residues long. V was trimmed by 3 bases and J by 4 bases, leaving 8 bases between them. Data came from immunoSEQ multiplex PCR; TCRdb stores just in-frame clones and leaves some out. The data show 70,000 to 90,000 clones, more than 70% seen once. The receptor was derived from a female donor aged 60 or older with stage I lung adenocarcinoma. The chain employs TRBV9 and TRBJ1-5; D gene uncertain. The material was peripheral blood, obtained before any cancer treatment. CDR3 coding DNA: TGTGCCAGCAGCGCTTCCCCAAATCAGCCCCAGCATTTT. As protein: CASSASPNQPQHF.